This T cell receptor beta chain was sequenced during a study of cytomegalovirus exposure and HLA in healthy donors. Study-level results: An ancestry cluster, one associated with Asian ancestry, reportedly showed fewer N-insertions than the 666-donor mean in a later analysis. About 87% or about 30% of the time was how often most TCR beta V segments were productive, according to an earlier analysis. Presence/absence analyses took donor sequencing depth as roughly uniform. Associated with cytomegalovirus, according to the listing, were 150 to 200 TCR beta chains.

On this clone: The antigen remains unidentified.

Primers: 60 Vbeta forward and 13 Jbeta reverse. Produced via immunoSEQ multiplex PCR; TCRdb's table is partial and in-frame only. Found here are over 150,000 clones, roughly 75% of them singletons; the top ten hold 1%. The CDR3 spans 11 residues. CDR1 and CDR2 from the germline V gene are DFQATT and SNEGSKA (reference sequence). Trimming removed 4 bases at V and 4 bases at J, with 8 bases between. The chain has TRBV20-1 and TRBJ2-7; tentative D call: TRBD2 (6 bases). The TCR sequence derives from a woman in her 50s in good health and CMV-seropositive. The sequenced material came from PBMCs. The CDR3 spells CSATTSYEQYF. CDR3 nucleotide sequence: TGCAGTGCTACGACTAGTTACGAGCAGTACTTC.